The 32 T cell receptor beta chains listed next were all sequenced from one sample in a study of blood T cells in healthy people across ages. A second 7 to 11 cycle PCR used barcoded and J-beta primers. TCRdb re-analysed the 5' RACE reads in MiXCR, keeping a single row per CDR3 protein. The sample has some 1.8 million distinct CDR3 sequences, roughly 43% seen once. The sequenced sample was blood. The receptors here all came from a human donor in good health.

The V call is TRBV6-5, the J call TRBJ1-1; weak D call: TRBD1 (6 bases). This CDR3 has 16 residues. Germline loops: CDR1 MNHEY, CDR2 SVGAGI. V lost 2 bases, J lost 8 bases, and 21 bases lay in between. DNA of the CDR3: TGTGCCAGCAGTTACCGGACAGTTGCACCCTCTAAAGAAGCTTTCTTT. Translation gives CASSYRTVAPSKEAFF.

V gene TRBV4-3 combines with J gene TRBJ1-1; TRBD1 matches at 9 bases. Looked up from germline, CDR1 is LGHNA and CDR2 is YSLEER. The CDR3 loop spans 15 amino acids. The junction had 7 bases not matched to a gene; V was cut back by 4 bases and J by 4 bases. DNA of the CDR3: TGCGCCAGCAGCCCCTGGACAGGGGTGGGCACTGAAGCTTTCTTT. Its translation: CASSPWTGVGTEAFF.

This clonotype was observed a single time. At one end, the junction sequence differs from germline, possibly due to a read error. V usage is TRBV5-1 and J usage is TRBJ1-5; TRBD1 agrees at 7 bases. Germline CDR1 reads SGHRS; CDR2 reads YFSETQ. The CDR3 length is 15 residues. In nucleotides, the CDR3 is TGCGCCAGCAGCTTGACAGGGGCTAGCGATCAGCCCCAGCATTTT. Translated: CASSLTGASDQPQHF.

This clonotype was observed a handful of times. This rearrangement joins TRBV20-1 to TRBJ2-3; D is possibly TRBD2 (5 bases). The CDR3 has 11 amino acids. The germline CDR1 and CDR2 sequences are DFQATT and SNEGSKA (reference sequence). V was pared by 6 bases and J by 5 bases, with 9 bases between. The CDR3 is CSADSGDTQYF. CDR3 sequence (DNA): TGCAGTGCGGACTCGGGAGATACGCAGTATTTT.

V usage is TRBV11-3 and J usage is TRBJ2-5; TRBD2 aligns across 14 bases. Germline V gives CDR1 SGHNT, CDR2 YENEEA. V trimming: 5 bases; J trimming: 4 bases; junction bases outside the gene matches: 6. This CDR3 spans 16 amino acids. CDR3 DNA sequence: TGTGCCAGCAGCCCACGCGGGACTAGCGGGGGAGAGACCCAGTACTTC. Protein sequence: CASSPRGTSGGETQYF.

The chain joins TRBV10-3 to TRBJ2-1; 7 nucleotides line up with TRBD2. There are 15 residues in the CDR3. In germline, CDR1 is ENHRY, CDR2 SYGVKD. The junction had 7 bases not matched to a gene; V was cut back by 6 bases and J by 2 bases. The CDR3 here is CAISGRLGAYNEQFF. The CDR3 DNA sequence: TGTGCCATCAGCGGGAGGTTGGGGGCCTACAATGAGCAGTTCTTC.

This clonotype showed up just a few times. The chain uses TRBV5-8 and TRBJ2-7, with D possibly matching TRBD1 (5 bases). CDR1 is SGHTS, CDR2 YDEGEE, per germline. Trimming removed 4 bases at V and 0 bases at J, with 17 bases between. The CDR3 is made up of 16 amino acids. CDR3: CASSVPRTPSSYEQYF. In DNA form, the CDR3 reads TGTGCCAGCAGCGTGCCCAGGACACCGAGCTCCTACGAGCAGTACTTC.

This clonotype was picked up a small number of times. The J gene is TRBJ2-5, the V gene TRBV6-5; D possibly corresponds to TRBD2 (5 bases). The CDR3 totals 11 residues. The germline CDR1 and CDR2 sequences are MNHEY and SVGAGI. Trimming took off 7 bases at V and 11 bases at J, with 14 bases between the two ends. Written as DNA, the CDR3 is TGTGCCAGCAAACAACGGGGAGAGCAGTACTTC. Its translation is CASKQRGEQYF.

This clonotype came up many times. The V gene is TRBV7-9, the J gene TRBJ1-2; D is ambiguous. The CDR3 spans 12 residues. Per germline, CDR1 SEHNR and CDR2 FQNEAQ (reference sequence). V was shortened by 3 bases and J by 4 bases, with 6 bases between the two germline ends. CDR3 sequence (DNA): TGTGCCAGCAGCTTGGAGTCCTATGGCTACACCTTC. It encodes CASSLESYGYTF. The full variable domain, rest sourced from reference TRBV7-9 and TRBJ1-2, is DTGVSQNPRHKITKRGQNVTFRCDPISEHNRLYWYRQTLGQGPEFLTYFQNEAQLEKSRLLSDRFSAERPKGSFSTLEIQRTEQGDSAMYLCASSLESYGYTFGSGTRLTVV.

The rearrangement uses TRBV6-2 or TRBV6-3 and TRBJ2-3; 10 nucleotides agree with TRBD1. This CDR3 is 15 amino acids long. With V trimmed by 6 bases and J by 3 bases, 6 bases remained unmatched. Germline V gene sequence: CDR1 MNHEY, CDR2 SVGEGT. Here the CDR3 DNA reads TGTGCCAGCAGAGAACCGGGACAGGGGACAGATACGCAGTATTTT. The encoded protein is CASREPGQGTDTQYF.

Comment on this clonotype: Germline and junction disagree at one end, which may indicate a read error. CDR3 nucleotide sequence: TGTGCCAGCAGTTTACAAAAATCCGAGGGACGGCTTGGCCACACCTTC. Amino acid sequence: CASSLQKSEGRLGHTF. The rearrangement links TRBV12-3 or TRBV12-4 to TRBJ1-2; a possible D gene is TRBD1 (5 bases). CDR3 length: 16 residues.

CDR3 coding DNA: TGCAGCGTTGAAGGGAGGTCCGGGGTGAACACCGGGGAGCTGTTTTTT. This encodes CSVEGRSGVNTGELFF. The rearrangement joins TRBV29-1 to TRBJ2-2; maybe TRBD2 (5 bases). Germline CDR1 is SQVTM and CDR2 is ANQGSEA. V was clipped by 1 base and J by 1 base, with 13 bases between them. The CDR3 length is 16 residues.

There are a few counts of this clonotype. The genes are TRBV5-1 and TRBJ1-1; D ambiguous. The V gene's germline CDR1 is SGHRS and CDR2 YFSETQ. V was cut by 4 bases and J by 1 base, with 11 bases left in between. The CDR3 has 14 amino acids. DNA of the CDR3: TGCGCCAGCAGCCCCTCGACCCCGAACACTGAAGCTTTCTTT. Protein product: CASSPSTPNTEAFF. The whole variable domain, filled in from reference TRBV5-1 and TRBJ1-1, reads KAGVTQTPRYLIKTRGQQVTLSCSPISGHRSVSWYQQTPGQGLQFLFEYFSETQRNKGNFPGRFSGRQFSNSRSEMNVSTLELGDSALYLCASSPSTPNTEAFFGQGTRLTVV.

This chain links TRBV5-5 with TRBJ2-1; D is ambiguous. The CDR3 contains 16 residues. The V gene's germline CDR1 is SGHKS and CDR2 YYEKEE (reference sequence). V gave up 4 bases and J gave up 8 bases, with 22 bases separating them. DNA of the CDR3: TGTGCCAGCAGCCCGATGGTGATACCCAAATCGTATGAGCAGTTCTTC. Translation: CASSPMVIPKSYEQFF.

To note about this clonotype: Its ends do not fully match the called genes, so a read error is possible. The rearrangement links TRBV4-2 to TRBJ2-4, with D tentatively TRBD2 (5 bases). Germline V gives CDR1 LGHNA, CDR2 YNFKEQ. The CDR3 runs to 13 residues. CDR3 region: CACSQELDTKPYF. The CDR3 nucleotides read TGTGCCTGCAGCCAAGAACTAGACACAAAACCGTACTTC.

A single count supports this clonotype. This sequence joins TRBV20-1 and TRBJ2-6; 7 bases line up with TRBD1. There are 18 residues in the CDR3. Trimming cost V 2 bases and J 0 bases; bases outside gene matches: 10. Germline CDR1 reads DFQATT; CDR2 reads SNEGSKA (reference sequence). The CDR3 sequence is CSARTRDSPLSGANVLTF. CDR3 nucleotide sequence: TGCAGTGCTAGAACAAGGGACAGTCCACTCTCTGGGGCCAACGTCCTGACTTTC.

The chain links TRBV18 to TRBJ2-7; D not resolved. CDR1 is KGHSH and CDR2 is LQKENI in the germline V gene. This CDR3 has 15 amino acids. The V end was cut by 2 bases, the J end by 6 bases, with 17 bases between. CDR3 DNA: TGTGCCAGCTCACCAAACCGGGCCCCGGGCGTCGAGCAGTACTTC. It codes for CASSPNRAPGVEQYF.

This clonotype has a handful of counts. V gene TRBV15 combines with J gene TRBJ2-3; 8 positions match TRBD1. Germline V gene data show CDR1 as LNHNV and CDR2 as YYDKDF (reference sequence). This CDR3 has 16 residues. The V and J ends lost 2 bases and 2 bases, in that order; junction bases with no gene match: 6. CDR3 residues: CATSRLGQGSTDTQYF. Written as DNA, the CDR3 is TGTGCCACCAGCAGACTCGGACAGGGATCCACAGATACGCAGTATTTT.

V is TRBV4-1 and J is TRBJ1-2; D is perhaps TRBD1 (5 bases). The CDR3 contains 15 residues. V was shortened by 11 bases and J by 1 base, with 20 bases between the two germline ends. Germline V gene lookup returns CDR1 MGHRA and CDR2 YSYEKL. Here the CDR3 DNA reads TGCGCCGGCCTTAGACAGCCCCAGGGTAACTATGGCTACACCTTC. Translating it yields CAGLRQPQGNYGYTF.

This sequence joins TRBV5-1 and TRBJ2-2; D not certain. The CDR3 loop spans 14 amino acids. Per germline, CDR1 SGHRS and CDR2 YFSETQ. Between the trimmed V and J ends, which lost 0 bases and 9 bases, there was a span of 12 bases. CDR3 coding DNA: TGCGCCAGCAGCTTGGATCGGACCTCAAGGGAGCTGTTTTTT. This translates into CASSLDRTSRELFF.

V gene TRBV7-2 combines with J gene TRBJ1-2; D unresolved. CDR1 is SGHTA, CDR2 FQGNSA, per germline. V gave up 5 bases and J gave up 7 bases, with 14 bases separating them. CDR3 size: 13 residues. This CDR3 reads CASSPRDPCGYTF. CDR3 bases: TGTGCCAGCAGCCCTCGCGATCCTTGTGGCTACACCTTC.

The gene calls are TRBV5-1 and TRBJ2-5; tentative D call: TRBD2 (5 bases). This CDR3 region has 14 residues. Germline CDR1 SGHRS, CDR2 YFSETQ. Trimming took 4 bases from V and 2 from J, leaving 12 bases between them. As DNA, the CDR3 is TGCGCCAGCAGCCAAAGCGGAATTCAAGAGACCCAGTACTTC. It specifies CASSQSGIQETQYF.

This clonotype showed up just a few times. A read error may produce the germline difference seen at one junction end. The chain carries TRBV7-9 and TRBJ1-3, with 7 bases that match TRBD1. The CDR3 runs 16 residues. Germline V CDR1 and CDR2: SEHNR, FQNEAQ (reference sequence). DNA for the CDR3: TGTGCCAGCGGCTTAGACGGGACAGCCTCTGGAAACACCATATATTTT. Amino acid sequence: CASGLDGTASGNTIYF.

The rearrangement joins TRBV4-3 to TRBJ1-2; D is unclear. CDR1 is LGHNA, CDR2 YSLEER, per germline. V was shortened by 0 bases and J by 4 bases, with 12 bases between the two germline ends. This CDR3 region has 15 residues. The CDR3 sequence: CASSQDSLDFYGYTF. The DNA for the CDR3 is TGCGCCAGCAGCCAAGATAGCCTGGACTTCTATGGCTACACCTTC.

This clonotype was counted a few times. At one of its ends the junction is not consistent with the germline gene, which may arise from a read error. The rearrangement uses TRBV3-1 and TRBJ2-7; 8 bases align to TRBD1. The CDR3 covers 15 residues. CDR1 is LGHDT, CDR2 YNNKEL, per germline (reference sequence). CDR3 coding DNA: TGTGCCCGCAGCGTTTCCGGGACAGGTGTAAACGAGCAGTACTTC. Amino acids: CARSVSGTGVNEQYF.

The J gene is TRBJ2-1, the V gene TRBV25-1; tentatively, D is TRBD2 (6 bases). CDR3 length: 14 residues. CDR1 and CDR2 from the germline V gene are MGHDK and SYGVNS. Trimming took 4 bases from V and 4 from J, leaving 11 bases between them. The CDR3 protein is CASSAGDRYNEQFF. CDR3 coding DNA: TGTGCCAGCAGTGCGGGGGATCGTTACAATGAGCAGTTCTTC.

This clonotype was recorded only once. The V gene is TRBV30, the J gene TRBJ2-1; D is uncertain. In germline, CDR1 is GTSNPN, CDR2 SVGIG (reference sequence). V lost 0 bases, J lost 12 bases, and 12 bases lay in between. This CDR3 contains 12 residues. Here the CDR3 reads CAWSVPRAGQFF. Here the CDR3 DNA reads TGTGCCTGGAGTGTACCACGAGCTGGGCAGTTCTTC.

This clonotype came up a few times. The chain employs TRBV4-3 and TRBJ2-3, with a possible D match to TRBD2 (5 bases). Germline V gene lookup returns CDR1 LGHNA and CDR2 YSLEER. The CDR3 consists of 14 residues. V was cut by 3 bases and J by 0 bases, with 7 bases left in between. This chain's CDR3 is CASSQRASTDTQYF. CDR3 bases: TGCGCCAGCAGCCAGCGGGCTAGCACAGATACGCAGTATTTT.

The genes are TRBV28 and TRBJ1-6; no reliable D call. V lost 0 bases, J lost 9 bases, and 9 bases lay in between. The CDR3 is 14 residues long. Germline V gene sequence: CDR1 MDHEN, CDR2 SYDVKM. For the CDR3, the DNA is TGTGCCAGCAGTTTATGGGAAAGAGGTTCACCCCTCCACTTT. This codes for CASSLWERGSPLHF. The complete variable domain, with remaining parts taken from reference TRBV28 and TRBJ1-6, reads DVKVTQSSRYLVKRTGEKVFLECVQDMDHENMFWYRQDPGLGLRLIYFSYDVKMKEKGDIPEGYSVSREKKERFSLILESASTNQTSMYLCASSLWERGSPLHFGNGTRLTVT.

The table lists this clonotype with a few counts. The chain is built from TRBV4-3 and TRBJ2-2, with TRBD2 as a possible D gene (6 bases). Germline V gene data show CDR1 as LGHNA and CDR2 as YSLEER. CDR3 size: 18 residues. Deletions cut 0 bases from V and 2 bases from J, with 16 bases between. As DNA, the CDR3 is TGCGCCAGCAGCCAAGATCATCCGGGAGAAATTAACACCGGGGAGCTGTTTTTT. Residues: CASSQDHPGEINTGELFF.

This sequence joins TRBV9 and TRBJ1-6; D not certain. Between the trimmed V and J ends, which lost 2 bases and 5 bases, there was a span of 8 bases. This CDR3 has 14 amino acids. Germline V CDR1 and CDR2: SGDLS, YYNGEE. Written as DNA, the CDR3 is TGTGCCAGCAGCGTGACATACCATAATTCACCCCTCCACTTT. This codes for CASSVTYHNSPLHF. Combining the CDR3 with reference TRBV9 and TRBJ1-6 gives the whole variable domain DSGVTQTPKHLITATGQRVTLRCSPRSGDLSVYWYQQSLDQGLQFLIQYYNGEERAKGNILERFSAQQFPDLHSELNLSSLELGDSALYFCASSVTYHNSPLHFGNGTRLTVT.

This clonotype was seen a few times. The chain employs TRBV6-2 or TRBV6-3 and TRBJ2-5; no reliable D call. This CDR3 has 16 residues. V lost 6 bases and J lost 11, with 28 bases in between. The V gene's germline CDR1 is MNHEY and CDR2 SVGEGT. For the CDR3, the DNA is TGTGCCAGCAGCCCAACATCGACACAGACCTACGAAGGGCAGTACTTC. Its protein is CASSPTSTQTYEGQYF.